These 25 T cell receptor beta chains were all obtained from the same sample, sequenced in a study of cytomegalovirus exposure and HLA in healthy donors. The PCR made use of 60 Vbeta and 13 Jbeta primers. Measured with immunoSEQ multiplex PCR; TCRdb has only the in-frame clones, and not every one. This sample's table has tens of thousands of clones. What was sequenced was PBMCs. Receptors were obtained from a woman in her thirties in good health and CMV-seronegative.

The chain combines TRBV6-1 with TRBJ1-3; no definite D call. The CDR3 covers 15 residues. Per the germline V gene, CDR1 is MNHNS and CDR2 is SASEGT. Trimming shortened V by 2 bases and J by 1 base, and 9 bases separated the two germline ends. In nucleotides, the CDR3 is TGTGCCAGCAGTGAAACAGCCCGATCTGGAAACACCATATATTTT. It specifies CASSETARSGNTIYF.

The chain combines TRBV7-3 with TRBJ2-3, with D possibly matching TRBD2 (7 bases). The CDR3 is made up of 16 amino acids. V dropped 3 bases and J dropped 3 bases, with 16 bases sitting between them. Germline values: CDR1 SGHTA, CDR2 FQGTGA. In DNA form, the CDR3 reads TGTGCCAGCAGCTTCCGGAGGGGGGGGCGGACAGATACGCAGTATTTT. This translates into CASSFRRGGRTDTQYF.

The chain is built from TRBV27 and TRBJ1-4, with D uncertain. Germline V gives CDR1 MNHEY, CDR2 SMNVEV (reference sequence). The CDR3 runs 14 residues. V was pared by 1 base and J by 7 bases, with 10 bases between. CDR3 region: CASSLFSSPEKLFF. The CDR3 nucleotides are TGTGCCAGCAGTTTATTTTCGAGTCCTGAAAAACTGTTTTTT.

The chain is built from TRBV2 and TRBJ2-2; unclear D gene. Trimming took off 8 bases at V and 3 bases at J, with 7 bases between the two ends. The length of the CDR3 is 12 residues. Germline V gene sequence: CDR1 SNHLY, CDR2 FYNNEI. CDR3: CASGPDTGELFF. Here the CDR3 DNA reads TGTGCCAGCGGGCCTGACACCGGGGAGCTGTTTTTT.

The chain couples TRBV30 to TRBJ2-7; the match to TRBD1 covers 8 bases. Germline V gene lookup returns CDR1 GTSNPN and CDR2 SVGIG (reference sequence). This CDR3 has 13 amino acids. Unmatched junction bases numbered 7, after V lost 3 bases and J lost 6 bases. The CDR3 coding sequence is TGTGCCTGGAGCGGACAGGGAATGGGCGAGCAGTACTTC. This gives the protein CAWSGQGMGEQYF.

V is TRBV5-1 and J is TRBJ1-1; the match to TRBD1 covers 9 bases. Germline V gives CDR1 SGHRS, CDR2 YFSETQ. CDR3 size: 17 residues. The trim removed 4 bases at V and 9 bases at J, leaving 19 bases unmatched. CDR3 nucleotides: TGCGCCAGCAGCCCCGGTTGGGGGACAGGGCGGGAGGTTAAAGCTTTCTTT. Amino acids: CASSPGWGTGREVKAFF.

The V and J genes are TRBV11-2 and TRBJ2-7; the D is unclear. This CDR3 comprises 11 residues. V gave up 2 bases and J gave up 3 bases, with 2 bases separating them. CDR1 is SGHAT and CDR2 is FQNNGV in the germline V gene. The CDR3 DNA sequence: TGTGCCAGCAGCTTATACTACGAGCAGTACTTC. Its translation: CASSLYYEQYF.

Points on this clone: At one end the junction does not follow the germline gene, possibly because of a read error. This chain links TRBV20-1 with TRBJ1-1; weak D call: TRBD1 (5 bases). The CDR3 is 11 residues long. Germline values: CDR1 DFQATT, CDR2 SNEGSKA (reference sequence). CDR3 region: CSALRVTEDFF. The CDR3 bases are TGCAGTGCTCTCAGGGTGACTGAAGATTTCTTT.

The gene calls are TRBV11-2 and TRBJ2-2; D uncertain. Germline V gives CDR1 SGHAT, CDR2 FQNNGV. Trimming removed 1 base from V and 2 bases from J, with 14 bases in between. The CDR3 length is 17 residues. CDR3 residues: CASSLGSRSHNTGELFF. For the CDR3, the DNA is TGTGCCAGCAGCTTAGGATCCCGGAGCCATAACACCGGGGAGCTGTTTTTT.

This sequence joins TRBV6-1 and TRBJ2-7, with a tentative D call TRBD2 (5 bases). The CDR3 consists of 15 residues. Deletions cut 1 base from V and 2 bases from J, with 12 bases between. CDR1 is MNHNS, CDR2 SASEGT, per germline. CDR3 region: CASSEGIAQTYEQYF. CDR3 coding DNA: TGTGCCAGCAGTGAAGGTATAGCGCAGACCTACGAGCAGTACTTC.

The rearrangement joins TRBV7-9 to TRBJ2-7; 14 nucleotides line up with TRBD2. Trimming at V came to 5 bases and at J to 2 bases, leaving 8 bases not matched to a gene. The CDR3 has 17 residues. Germline CDR1 is SEHNR and CDR2 is FQNEAQ (reference sequence). The CDR3 region is CASSLPLTSGRAYEQYF. The CDR3 region has the DNA TGTGCCAGCAGCCTGCCTTTGACTAGCGGGAGGGCCTACGAGCAGTACTTC.

This rearrangement joins TRBV28 to TRBJ2-2; D gene ambiguous. Trimming pared 6 bases from V and 0 bases from J, leaving 14 bases between. The CDR3 covers 16 residues. Per germline, CDR1 MDHEN and CDR2 SYDVKM. Written as DNA, the CDR3 is TGTGCCAGCAGGGCTACGAGGTTTGCGAACACCGGGGAGCTGTTTTTT. Protein sequence: CASRATRFANTGELFF.

V is TRBV5-1 and J is TRBJ1-1; 12 positions agree with TRBD1. CDR3 length: 16 residues. Germline loops: CDR1 SGHRS, CDR2 YFSETQ. V was clipped by 7 bases and J by 4 bases; unmatched bases: 11. The CDR3 DNA reads TGCGCCAGCGTACTGTGGGACAGGGGGCGCGGCACTGAAGCTTTCTTT. Protein: CASVLWDRGRGTEAFF.

V usage is TRBV5-6 and J usage is TRBJ1-4; 12 bases align to TRBD1. CDR3 size: 15 residues. Germline V CDR1 and CDR2: SGHDT, YYEEEE. V trimming: 4 bases; J trimming: 10 bases; junction bases outside the gene matches: 8. The CDR3 coding sequence is TGTGCCAGCAGCGTAACCGGGACAGGGGGCCGAAAACTGTTTTTT. Translated, it gives CASSVTGTGGRKLFF.

The chain recombines TRBV18 with TRBJ2-7; TRBD1 agrees at 8 bases. Germline trimming cut 6 bases from V and 6 bases from J; bases unmatched to any gene: 10. Germline V lookup: CDR1 KGHSH, CDR2 LQKENI. CDR3 size: 14 residues. Here the CDR3 DNA reads TGTGCCAGCTCCCCCCAGACAGGGGAAGGCGAGCAGTACTTC. As protein: CASSPQTGEGEQYF.

The chain uses TRBV30 and TRBJ1-1, with a possible D match to TRBD1 (6 bases). Germline CDR1 reads GTSNPN; CDR2 reads SVGIG (reference sequence). Trimming shortened V by 3 bases and J by 1 base, and 6 bases separated the two germline ends. This CDR3 is built from 12 residues. CDR3 amino acids: CAWRQGNTEAFF. The CDR3 DNA follows: TGTGCCTGGAGACAGGGGAACACTGAAGCTTTCTTT.

The chain joins TRBV2 to TRBJ2-7; D may be TRBD2 (5 bases). Germline V gene lookup returns CDR1 SNHLY and CDR2 FYNNEI. The germline V and J ends were trimmed by 7 bases and 7 bases, with 11 bases remaining between them. The CDR3 is 11 amino acids. In nucleotides, the CDR3 is TGTGCCAGCAAACGACCGGGAGAGCAGTACTTC. Its protein is CASKRPGEQYF.

The chain links TRBV4-2 to TRBJ2-5; 8 bases are shared with TRBD1. V lost 1 base to trimming and J lost 5 bases; unmatched junction nucleotides: 3. Germline V gene lookup returns CDR1 LGHNA and CDR2 YNFKEQ. There are 14 residues in the CDR3. CDR3 loop: CASSQGQGSETQYF. CDR3 sequence (DNA): TGTGCCAGCAGCCAAGGACAGGGGTCGGAGACCCAGTACTTC.

V and J are TRBV9 and TRBJ1-5; D remains ambiguous. Germline-derived CDR1 and CDR2 are SGDLS and YYNGEE. Trimming shortened V by 0 bases and J by 7 bases, and 14 bases separated the two germline ends. The CDR3 runs 15 residues. DNA of the CDR3: TGTGCCAGCAGCGTAGGCGGAGGTATGGGGCAGCCCCAGCATTTT. Translating gives CASSVGGGMGQPQHF. The entire variable domain, with the rest obtained from reference TRBV9 and TRBJ1-5, is as follows: DSGVTQTPKHLITATGQRVTLRCSPRSGDLSVYWYQQSLDQGLQFLIQYYNGEERAKGNILERFSAQQFPDLHSELNLSSLELGDSALYFCASSVGGGMGQPQHFGDGTRLSIL.

The V gene is TRBV20-1, the J gene TRBJ2-3, with D maybe TRBD2 (5 bases). This CDR3 contains 11 residues. Germline CDR1 is DFQATT and CDR2 is SNEGSKA (reference sequence). V lost 5 bases and J lost 4, with 7 bases in between. The CDR3 protein is CSASRADTQYF. The DNA for the CDR3 is TGCAGTGCTTCGAGGGCAGATACGCAGTATTTT.

The chain employs TRBV18 and TRBJ1-1, with a tentative D call TRBD1 (5 bases). CDR1 KGHSH and CDR2 LQKENI come from the germline V gene. V shed 3 bases and J shed 2 bases, with 10 bases lying between them. The CDR3 is 14 residues long. CDR3 sequence reads: CASSPNRPNTEAFF. The CDR3, as DNA: TGTGCCAGCTCACCGAACAGGCCTAACACTGAAGCTTTCTTT.

This chain joins TRBV6-1 and TRBJ2-1; possibly TRBD1 for D (6 bases). The length of the CDR3 is 15 residues. CDR1 MNHNS and CDR2 SASEGT come from the germline V gene. Trimming pared 7 bases from V and 5 bases from J, leaving 18 bases between. The CDR3 reads CASKINREPDNEQFF. The CDR3 coding sequence is TGTGCCAGCAAGATCAACAGGGAACCCGACAATGAGCAGTTCTTC.

The rearrangement links TRBV27 to TRBJ2-1; 9 positions match TRBD1. There are 15 residues in the CDR3. J lost 9 bases, V lost 3 bases, and 9 bases had no gene match. CDR1 MNHEY and CDR2 SMNVEV come from the germline V gene (reference sequence). CDR3 sequence reads: CASSFSQGAGAEQFF. The CDR3 DNA follows: TGTGCCAGCAGTTTCTCACAGGGGGCGGGTGCTGAGCAGTTCTTC.

The V call is TRBV4-2, the J call TRBJ2-5; 7 nucleotides line up with TRBD2. The germline CDR1 and CDR2 sequences are LGHNA and YNFKEQ. The CDR3 length is 16 residues. With V trimmed by 4 bases and J by 4 bases, 12 bases remained unmatched. Here the CDR3 reads CASSLQGGREGETQYF. For the CDR3, the DNA is TGTGCCAGCAGCCTCCAGGGCGGGAGAGAAGGAGAGACCCAGTACTTC.

The chain recombines TRBV5-6 with TRBJ2-7; tentative D call: TRBD1 (5 bases). Germline assignment: CDR1 SGHDT and CDR2 YYEEEE. This CDR3 is built from 13 residues. The V end was cut by 5 bases, the J end by 7 bases, with 16 bases between. CDR3 DNA: TGTGCCAGCAGACCGACAGACCGTAGGGAGCAGTACTTC. Residues: CASRPTDRREQYF.